This TCR beta chain was identified during a study of immune heterogeneity within non-small cell lung tumors. The CDR3 is made up of 13 amino acids. The V gene lost 7 bases and the J gene lost 6 bases, with 16 bases spanning the gap. Sample share makes this clonotype large. Its specificity is not known. Bulk tumor genomic DNA served as template, at around 600 ng per sample. Surgical sampling yielded several biopsies per primary tumor (spaced far apart). Undergoing curative surgery were patients whose non-small cell lung cancer was untreated and newly diagnosed. General observations from the study: Multiple tumor sites within a patient showed recurrence of identical dominant CDR3 beta clonotypes; site-unique high-frequency clones were present as well.

TCR beta CDR3 was amplified by multiplex PCR, first round nine to eleven cycles, 32 V and 13 J primers. TCRdb fed the multiplex PCR reads into MiXCR, producing one record per CDR3 protein. The data contain 3,500 to 5,500 distinct CDR3 sequences, about 22% of them singletons. The chain carries TRBV12-3 or TRBV12-4 and TRBJ2-7; D remains unclear. The sequence derives from a man between 70 and 80 years old with non-small cell lung cancer. Specimen: lung tumor tissue. The CDR3 spells CASTSPVSSEQYF. Here the CDR3 DNA reads TGTGCCAGCACTTCGCCCGTGTCGAGCGAGCAGTACTTC.